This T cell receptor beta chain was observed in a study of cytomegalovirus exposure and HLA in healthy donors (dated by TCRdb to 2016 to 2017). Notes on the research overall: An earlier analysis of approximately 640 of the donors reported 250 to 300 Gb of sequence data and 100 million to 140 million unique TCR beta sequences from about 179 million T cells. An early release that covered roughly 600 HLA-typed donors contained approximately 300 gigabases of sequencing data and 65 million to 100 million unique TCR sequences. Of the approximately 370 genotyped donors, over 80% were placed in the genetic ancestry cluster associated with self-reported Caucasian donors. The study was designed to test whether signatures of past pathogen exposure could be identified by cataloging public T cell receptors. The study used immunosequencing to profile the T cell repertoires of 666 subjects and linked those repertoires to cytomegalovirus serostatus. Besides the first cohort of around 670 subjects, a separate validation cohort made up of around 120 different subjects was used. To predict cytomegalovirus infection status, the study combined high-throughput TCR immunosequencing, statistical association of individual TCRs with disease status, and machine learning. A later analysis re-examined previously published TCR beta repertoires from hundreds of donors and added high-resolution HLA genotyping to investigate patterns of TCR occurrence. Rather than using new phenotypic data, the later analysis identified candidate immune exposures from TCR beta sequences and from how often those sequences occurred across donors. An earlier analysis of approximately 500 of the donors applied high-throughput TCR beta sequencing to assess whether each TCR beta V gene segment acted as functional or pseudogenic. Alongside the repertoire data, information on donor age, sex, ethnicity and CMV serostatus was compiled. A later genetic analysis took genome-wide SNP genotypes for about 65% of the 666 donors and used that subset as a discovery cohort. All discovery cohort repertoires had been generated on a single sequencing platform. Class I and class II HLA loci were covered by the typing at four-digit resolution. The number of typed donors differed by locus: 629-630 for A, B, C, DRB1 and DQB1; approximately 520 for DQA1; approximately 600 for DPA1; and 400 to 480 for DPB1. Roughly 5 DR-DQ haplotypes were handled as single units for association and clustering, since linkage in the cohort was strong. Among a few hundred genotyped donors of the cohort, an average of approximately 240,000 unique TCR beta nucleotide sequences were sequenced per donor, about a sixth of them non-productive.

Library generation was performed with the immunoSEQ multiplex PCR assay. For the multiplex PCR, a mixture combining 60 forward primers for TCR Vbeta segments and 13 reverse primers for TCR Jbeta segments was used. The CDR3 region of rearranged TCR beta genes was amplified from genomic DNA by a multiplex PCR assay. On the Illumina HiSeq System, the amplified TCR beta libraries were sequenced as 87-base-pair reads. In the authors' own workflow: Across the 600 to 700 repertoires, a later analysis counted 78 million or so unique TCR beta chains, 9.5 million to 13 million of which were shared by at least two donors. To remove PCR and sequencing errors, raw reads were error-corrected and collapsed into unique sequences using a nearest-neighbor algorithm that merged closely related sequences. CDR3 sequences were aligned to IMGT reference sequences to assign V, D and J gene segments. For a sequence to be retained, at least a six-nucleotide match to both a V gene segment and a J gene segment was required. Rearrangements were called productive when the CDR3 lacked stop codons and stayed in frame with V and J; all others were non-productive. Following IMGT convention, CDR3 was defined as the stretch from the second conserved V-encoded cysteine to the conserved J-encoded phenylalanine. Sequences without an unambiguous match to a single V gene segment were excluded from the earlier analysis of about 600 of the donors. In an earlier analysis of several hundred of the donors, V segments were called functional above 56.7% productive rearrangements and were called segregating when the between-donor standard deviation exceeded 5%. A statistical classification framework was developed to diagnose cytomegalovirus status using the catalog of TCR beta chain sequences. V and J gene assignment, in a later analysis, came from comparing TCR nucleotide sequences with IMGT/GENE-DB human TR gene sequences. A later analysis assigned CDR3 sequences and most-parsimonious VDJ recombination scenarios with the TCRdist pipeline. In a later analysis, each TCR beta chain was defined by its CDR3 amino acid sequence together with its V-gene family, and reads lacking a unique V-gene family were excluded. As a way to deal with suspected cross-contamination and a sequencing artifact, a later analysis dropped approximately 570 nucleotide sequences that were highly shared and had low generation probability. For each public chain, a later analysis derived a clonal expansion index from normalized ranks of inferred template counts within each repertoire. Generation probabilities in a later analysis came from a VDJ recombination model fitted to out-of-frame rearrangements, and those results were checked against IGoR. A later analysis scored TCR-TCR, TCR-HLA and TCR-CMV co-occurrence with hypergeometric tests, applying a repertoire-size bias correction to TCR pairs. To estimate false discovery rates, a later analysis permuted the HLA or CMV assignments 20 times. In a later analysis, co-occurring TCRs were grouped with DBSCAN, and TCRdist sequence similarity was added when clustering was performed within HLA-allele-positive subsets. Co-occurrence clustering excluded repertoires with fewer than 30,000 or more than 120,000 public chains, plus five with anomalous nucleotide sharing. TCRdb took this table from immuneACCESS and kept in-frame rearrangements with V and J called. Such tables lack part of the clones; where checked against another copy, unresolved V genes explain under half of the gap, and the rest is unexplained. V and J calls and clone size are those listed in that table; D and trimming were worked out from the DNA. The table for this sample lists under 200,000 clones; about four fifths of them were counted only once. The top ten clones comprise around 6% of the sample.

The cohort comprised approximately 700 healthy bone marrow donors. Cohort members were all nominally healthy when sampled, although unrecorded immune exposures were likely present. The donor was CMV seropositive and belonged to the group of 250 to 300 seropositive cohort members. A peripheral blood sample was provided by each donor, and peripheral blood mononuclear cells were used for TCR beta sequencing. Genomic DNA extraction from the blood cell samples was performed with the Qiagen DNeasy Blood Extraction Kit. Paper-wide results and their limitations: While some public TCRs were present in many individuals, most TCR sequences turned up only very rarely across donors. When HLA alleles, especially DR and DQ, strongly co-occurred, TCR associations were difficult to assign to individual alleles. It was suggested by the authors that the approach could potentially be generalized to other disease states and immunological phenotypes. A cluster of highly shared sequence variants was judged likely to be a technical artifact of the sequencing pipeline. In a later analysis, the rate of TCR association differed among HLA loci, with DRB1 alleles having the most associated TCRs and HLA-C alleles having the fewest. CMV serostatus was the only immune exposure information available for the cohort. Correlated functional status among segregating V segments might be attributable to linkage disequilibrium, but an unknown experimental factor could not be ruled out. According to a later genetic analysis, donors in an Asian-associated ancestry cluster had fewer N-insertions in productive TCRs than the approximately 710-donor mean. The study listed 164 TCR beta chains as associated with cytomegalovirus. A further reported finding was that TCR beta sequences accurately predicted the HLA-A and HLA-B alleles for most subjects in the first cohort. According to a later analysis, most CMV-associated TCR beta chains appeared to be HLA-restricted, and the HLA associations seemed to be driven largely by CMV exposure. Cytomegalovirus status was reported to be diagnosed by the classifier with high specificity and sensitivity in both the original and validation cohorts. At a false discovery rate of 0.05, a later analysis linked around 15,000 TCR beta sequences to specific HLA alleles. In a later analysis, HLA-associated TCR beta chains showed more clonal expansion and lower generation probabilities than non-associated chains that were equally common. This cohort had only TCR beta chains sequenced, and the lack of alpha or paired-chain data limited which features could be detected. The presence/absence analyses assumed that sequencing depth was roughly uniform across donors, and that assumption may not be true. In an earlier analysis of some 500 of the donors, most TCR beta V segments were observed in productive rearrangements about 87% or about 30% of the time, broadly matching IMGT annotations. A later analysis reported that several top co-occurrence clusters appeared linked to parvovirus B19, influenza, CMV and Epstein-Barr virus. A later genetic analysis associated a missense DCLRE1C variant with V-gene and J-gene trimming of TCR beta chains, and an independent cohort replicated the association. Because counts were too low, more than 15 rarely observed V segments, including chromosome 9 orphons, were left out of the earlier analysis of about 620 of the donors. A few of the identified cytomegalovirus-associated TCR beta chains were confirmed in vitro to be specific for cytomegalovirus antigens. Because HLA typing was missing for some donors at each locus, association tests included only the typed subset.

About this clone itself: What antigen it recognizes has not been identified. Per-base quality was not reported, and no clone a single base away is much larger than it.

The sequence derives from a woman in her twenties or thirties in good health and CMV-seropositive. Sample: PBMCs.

CDR3 reads: CASRSGNEKLFF. The nucleotide sequence is TGCGCCAGCAGGAGCGGGAATGAAAAACTGTTTTTT. Recombination connected TRBV4-3 to TRBJ1-4, with the D gene not confidently named. Via the germline V gene, CDR1 is LGHNA and CDR2 YSLEER. Inclusive of the bounding cysteine and phenylalanine, the CDR3 is 12 residues long. Just the 36-base CDR3 DNA is kept, in frame starting at base 1. V and J are truncated by 6 bases and 5 bases respectively, leaving an intervening sequence of 7 bases.